These 21 T cell receptor beta chains were all obtained from the same sample, sequenced in a study of shared clonotypes between healthy human individuals. Produced via immunoSEQ multiplex PCR; TCRdb's table is partial and in-frame only. The data show 1,400,000 or so clones, with around 98.5% seen just once and 0.36% held by the top ten. The sequenced material came from naive CD4+ T cells sorted from blood. Sample subset: CD45RA+ positively selected. All receptors derive from a man aged 30 to 39 in good health.

The chain is built from TRBV12-5 and TRBJ2-3, with 7 bases that match TRBD2. V lost 7 bases to trimming and J lost 3 bases; unmatched junction nucleotides: 10. Germline CDR1 reads LGHNT; CDR2 reads FRNRAP. This CDR3 region has 15 residues. The CDR3 is CASARRVGGTDTQYF. The CDR3 region has the DNA TGTGCTAGTGCCCGAAGAGTGGGGGGGACAGATACGCAGTATTTT.

The rearrangement joins TRBV7-6 to TRBJ2-7, with TRBD2 identical over 7 bases. Trimming cost V 1 base and J 5 bases; bases outside gene matches: 8. The CDR3 runs to 15 residues. Germline CDR1 SGHVS, CDR2 FNYEAQ. CDR3 region: CASSLGEGVVDEQYF. CDR3 in DNA: TGTGCCAGCAGCTTAGGGGAGGGTGTTGTCGACGAGCAGTACTTC. Full variable domain (outside the CDR3, taken from reference TRBV7-6 and TRBJ2-7): GAGVSQSPRYKVTKRGQDVALRCDPISGHVSLYWYRQALGQGPEFLTYFNYEAQQDKSGLPNDRFSAERPEGSISTLTIQRTEQRDSAMYRCASSLGEGVVDEQYFGPGTRLTVT.

The chain links TRBV27 to TRBJ2-1, with D uncertain. Germline lookup yields CDR1 MNHEY and CDR2 SMNVEV (reference sequence). The CDR3 totals 15 residues. V was trimmed by 5 bases and J by 4 bases, leaving 15 bases between them. This chain's CDR3 is CASSLLGWGYNEQFF. Written as DNA, the CDR3 is TGTGCCAGCAGTCTTCTGGGATGGGGTTACAATGAGCAGTTCTTC.

This sequence joins TRBV28 and TRBJ2-1, with D uncertain. From germline, CDR1 is MDHEN and CDR2 SYDVKM. Trimming left V 5 bases short and J 8 bases short, with 25 bases between. The CDR3 is made up of 17 amino acids. The CDR3 reads CASSPIDSHSTGHEQFF. CDR3 nucleotides: TGTGCCAGCAGTCCGATCGACTCTCACAGTACCGGCCATGAGCAGTTCTTC.

This CDR3 reads CASSLTRDGNYGYTF. The DNA of the CDR3 is TGTGCCAGCTCACTTACCCGGGACGGAAACTATGGCTACACCTTC. This chain uses TRBV18 with TRBJ1-2; possible D gene TRBD1, 5 bases. CDR1 and CDR2 from the germline V gene are KGHSH and LQKENI. V gave up 4 bases and J gave up 2 bases, with 14 bases separating them. This CDR3 is 15 amino acids long.

CDR3 in DNA: TGTGCCAGCTCACCTTGGGAGGGGGCCCAAGAGACCCAGTACTTC. Translating gives CASSPWEGAQETQYF. V is TRBV18 and J is TRBJ2-5; the D call may be TRBD1 or TRBD2 (7 bases each). Deletions cut 3 bases from V and 1 base from J, with 12 bases between. Germline CDR1 reads KGHSH; CDR2 reads LQKENI. This CDR3 spans 15 amino acids.

The chain uses TRBV5-1 and TRBJ2-7, with 8 positions matching TRBD2. This CDR3 region has 14 residues. CDR1 and CDR2 (germline): SGHRS, YFSETQ. The V segment lost 2 bases and the J segment 4 bases; nucleotides outside the gene matches: 5. CDR3 coding DNA: TGCGCCAGCAGCTTCGTAGCGGGACGATACGAGCAGTACTTC. This gives the protein CASSFVAGRYEQYF.

The V call is TRBV2, the J call TRBJ2-7; 7 bases fit TRBD2. The V segment lost 7 bases and the J segment 3 bases; nucleotides outside the gene matches: 12. This CDR3 has 15 residues. Germline V gene lookup returns CDR1 SNHLY and CDR2 FYNNEI. CDR3 residues: CASTPSSGGYYEQYF. As DNA, the CDR3 is TGTGCCAGCACACCTTCTAGCGGCGGATACTACGAGCAGTACTTC.

The J gene is TRBJ1-2, the V gene TRBV5-6, with TRBD1 matching 7 bases. V was clipped by 2 bases and J by 7 bases; unmatched bases: 8. The CDR3 spans 14 residues. CDR1 is SGHDT, CDR2 YYEEEE, per germline. The CDR3 spells CASSFLNRGVGYTF. CDR3 nucleotide sequence: TGTGCCAGCAGCTTTCTCAACAGGGGCGTTGGCTACACCTTC.

This chain uses TRBV10-1 with TRBJ2-1; D possibly corresponds to TRBD2 (6 bases). Trimming stripped 3 bases from V and 6 bases from J, with 9 bases between. The CDR3 spans 13 residues. Germline loops: CDR1 WNHNN, CDR2 SYGVQD (reference sequence). DNA of the CDR3: TGCGCCAGCAGTGAATGGAGGGCCAATGAGCAGTTCTTC. As protein: CASSEWRANEQFF.

The CDR3 spells CASSIARDYNEQFF. DNA of the CDR3: TGTGCCAGTAGTATAGCGCGGGACTACAATGAGCAGTTCTTC. The rearrangement joins TRBV19 to TRBJ2-1; D is possibly TRBD2 (6 bases). The length of the CDR3 is 14 residues. The V gene's germline CDR1 is LNHDA and CDR2 SQIVND (reference sequence). V was cut by 1 base and J by 3 bases, with 7 bases left in between. The full variable domain, with the rest looked up from reference TRBV19 and TRBJ2-1, is DGGITQSPKYLFRKEGQNVTLSCEQNLNHDAMYWYRQDPGQGLRLIYYSQIVNDFQKGDIAEGYSVSREKKESFPLTVTSAQKNPTAFYLCASSIARDYNEQFFGPGTRLTVL.

This clone was detected only once. Other DNA sequences in the same sample also yield this CDR3. V gene TRBV29-1 combines with J gene TRBJ2-3, with 14 bases aligning to TRBD2. Per the germline V gene, CDR1 is SQVTM and CDR2 is ANQGSEA. This CDR3 comprises 14 residues. After removal of 6 bases from V and 5 bases from J, the junction contained 4 bases not matched to a gene. The CDR3 sequence is CSVGTSGRGDTQYF. The DNA of the CDR3 is TGCAGCGTAGGGACTAGCGGGAGAGGAGATACGCAGTATTTT.

The V gene is TRBV6-5, the J gene TRBJ2-7; 10 nucleotides match TRBD2. Trimming removed 11 bases from V and 6 bases from J; junction bases left unmatched: 10. CDR3 size: 13 residues. Germline V gene data show CDR1 as MNHEY and CDR2 as SVGAGI. The CDR3 spells CAASSGSSVEQYF. CDR3 nucleotide sequence: TGTGCCGCATCTAGCGGGAGTAGTGTCGAGCAGTACTTC.

The chain recombines TRBV5-1 with TRBJ1-1; D ambiguous. The CDR3 consists of 13 residues. Trimming took off 4 bases at V and 1 base at J, with 8 bases between the two ends. Germline V gene data show CDR1 as SGHRS and CDR2 as YFSETQ. The CDR3 spells CASSTIGNTEAFF. The CDR3 DNA follows: TGCGCCAGCAGCACCATAGGGAACACTGAAGCTTTCTTT.

This chain connects TRBV4-1 to TRBJ2-3, with 7 bases fitting TRBD1. V shed 2 bases and J 2 bases; nucleotides not matched to a gene: 10. Germline-derived CDR1 and CDR2 are MGHRA and YSYEKL. CDR3 size: 17 residues. CDR3 residues: CASSQLPTGDPTDTQYF. CDR3 nucleotide sequence: TGCGCCAGCAGCCAATTACCAACAGGGGACCCCACAGATACGCAGTATTTT.

The V gene is TRBV28, the J gene TRBJ2-7, with D possibly TRBD2 on 6 matching bases. The CDR3 covers 14 residues. V lost 5 bases and J lost 7, with 18 bases in between. Per germline, CDR1 MDHEN and CDR2 SYDVKM. In DNA form, the CDR3 reads TGTGCCAGCAGTACGACTAACACGGGGGTGGAGCAGTACTTC. It translates to CASSTTNTGVEQYF. Full variable domain (missing parts from reference TRBV28 and TRBJ2-7): DVKVTQSSRYLVKRTGEKVFLECVQDMDHENMFWYRQDPGLGLRLIYFSYDVKMKEKGDIPEGYSVSREKKERFSLILESASTNQTSMYLCASSTTNTGVEQYFGPGTRLTVT.

This clone was seen once. The chain uses TRBV18 and TRBJ2-3; TRBD1 matches 7 bases. The germline CDR1 and CDR2 sequences are KGHSH and LQKENI. CDR3 size: 15 residues. V dropped 6 bases and J dropped 6; count of bases not matched to a gene: 12. The CDR3 reads CASSLYLGQVDTQYF. CDR3 DNA: TGTGCCAGCTCCTTGTATCTTGGACAGGTGGATACGCAGTATTTT.

The V call is TRBV28, the J call TRBJ2-7; 9 bases align to TRBD1. The V gene's germline CDR1 is MDHEN and CDR2 SYDVKM. The V segment lost 7 bases and the J segment 2 bases; nucleotides outside the gene matches: 9. CDR3 length equals 15 residues. The CDR3 nucleotides read TGTGCCAGCATCCCCGGGACAGGGTGGACCTACGAGCAGTACTTC. Translated, it gives CASIPGTGWTYEQYF. Based on the CDR3 plus reference TRBV28 and TRBJ2-7, the full variable domain is DVKVTQSSRYLVKRTGEKVFLECVQDMDHENMFWYRQDPGLGLRLIYFSYDVKMKEKGDIPEGYSVSREKKERFSLILESASTNQTSMYLCASIPGTGWTYEQYFGPGTRLTVT.

The rearrangement uses TRBV28 and TRBJ2-6; D is ambiguous. The CDR3 extends over 16 amino acids. Per the germline V gene, CDR1 is MDHEN and CDR2 is SYDVKM. V was shortened by 4 bases and J by 4 bases, with 14 bases between the two germline ends. In nucleotides, the CDR3 is TGTGCCAGCAGTTCCACCCCACAGAAGGGGGCCAACGTCCTGACTTTC. This codes for CASSSTPQKGANVLTF.

V and J are TRBV27 and TRBJ2-1; 14 positions match TRBD2. V shed 5 bases, J shed 9 bases, and the junction held 3 bases outside the gene matches. Germline V lookup: CDR1 MNHEY, CDR2 SMNVEV (reference sequence). This CDR3 has 14 residues. The CDR3 sequence is CASSQGLAGVEQFF. As DNA, the CDR3 is TGTGCCAGCAGTCAGGGACTAGCGGGAGTTGAGCAGTTCTTC.

The chain links TRBV12-5 to TRBJ2-7; 11 positions agree with TRBD2. Per germline, CDR1 LGHNT and CDR2 FRNRAP. The CDR3 sequence is 19 residues long. The V gene end was trimmed by 4 bases and the J gene end by 6 bases; junction bases not matched to a gene: 20. The CDR3, as DNA: TGTGCTAGTGGTTCGCACCCGACTCCTACTAGCGGGAGATTACCCGAGCAGTACTTC. Amino acids: CASGSHPTPTSGRLPEQYF.